Listed below are T cell receptor beta chains from one sample, sequenced in a study of brain T cells in children with intractable seizures. Assay: immunoSEQ multiplex PCR; the TCRdb copy retains only in-frame clones and omits some. Found here are about 340,000 clones, approximately 93% of them singletons; the top ten hold roughly 6%. The starting material was peripheral blood, obtained roughly 5 months after surgery. These receptors all come from a boy less than two years old with tuberous sclerosis and intractable seizures. CDR3s include the opening cysteine and the closing phenylalanine or tryptophan. The D gene is left open where the match is weak. For some rows the clone size is stated as once, few or many, or as a class when expanded; others skip it.

d_call	v_call	j_call	clone_size	cdr3_aa	cdr3_nt
TRBD2	TRBV4-1	TRBJ2-5	-	CASSQHAGGTQETQYF	TGCGCCAGCAGCCAACACGCGGGGGGAACCCAAGAGACCCAGTACTTC
TRBD2	TRBV10-2	TRBJ2-1	-	CASGLAAANEQFF	TGCGCCAGCGGTCTAGCGGCAGCCAATGAGCAGTTCTTC
TRBD1	TRBV10-3	TRBJ2-2	-	CAISDTTGRNTGELFF	TGTGCCATCAGCGATACGACAGGGCGTAACACCGGGGAGCTGTTTTTT
TRBD1	TRBV19	TRBJ1-5	-	CASSMEGAQPQHF	TGTGCCAGTAGTATGGAGGGGGCCCAGCCCCAGCATTTT
-	TRBV4-1	TRBJ1-1	-	CASSQRDPTEAFF	TGCGCCAGCAGCCAAAGGGATCCCACTGAAGCTTTCTTT
TRBD1	TRBV7-9	TRBJ1-1	few	CASSLTIQGGTEAFF	TGTGCCAGCAGCTTAACAATACAGGGGGGCACTGAAGCTTTCTTT
-	TRBV14	TRBJ2-3	once	CASSPLRETDTQYF	TGTGCCAGCAGCCCCCTTCGGGAAACAGATACGCAGTATTTT
-	TRBV5-6	TRBJ1-1	-	CASSLVPGLDTEAFF	TGTGCCAGCAGCTTGGTCCCAGGGCTCGACACTGAAGCTTTCTTT
-	TRBV4-2	TRBJ1-5	-	CASRDFVTSGQPQHF	TGTGCCAGCAGGGATTTTGTGACTTCGGGTCAGCCCCAGCATTTT
-	TRBV7-9	TRBJ1-1	-	CASSLPDNTEAFF	TGTGCCAGCAGCCTTCCCGATAACACTGAAGCTTTCTTT
TRBD2	TRBV6-5	TRBJ2-1	-	CASRPGLAGYNEQFF	TGTGCCAGCAGGCCGGGACTAGCGGGATACAATGAGCAGTTCTTC
-	TRBV7-3	TRBJ2-5	-	CASSSSGSNGETQYF	TGTGCCAGCAGCTCGAGCGGCTCAAACGGAGAGACCCAGTACTTC
-	TRBV2	TRBJ2-1	-	CAIADREAAEQFF	TGTGCCATCGCGGACCGAGAGGCTGCTGAGCAGTTCTTC
TRBD2	TRBV24-1	TRBJ2-7	-	CATSALQRESQGTVEQYF	TGTGCCACCAGTGCCCTCCAGCGGGAGAGCCAGGGGACTGTCGAGCAGTACTTC
-	TRBV19	TRBJ1-2	-	CASSITAIDYGYTF	TGTGCCAGTAGTATTACAGCGATAGACTATGGCTACACCTTC